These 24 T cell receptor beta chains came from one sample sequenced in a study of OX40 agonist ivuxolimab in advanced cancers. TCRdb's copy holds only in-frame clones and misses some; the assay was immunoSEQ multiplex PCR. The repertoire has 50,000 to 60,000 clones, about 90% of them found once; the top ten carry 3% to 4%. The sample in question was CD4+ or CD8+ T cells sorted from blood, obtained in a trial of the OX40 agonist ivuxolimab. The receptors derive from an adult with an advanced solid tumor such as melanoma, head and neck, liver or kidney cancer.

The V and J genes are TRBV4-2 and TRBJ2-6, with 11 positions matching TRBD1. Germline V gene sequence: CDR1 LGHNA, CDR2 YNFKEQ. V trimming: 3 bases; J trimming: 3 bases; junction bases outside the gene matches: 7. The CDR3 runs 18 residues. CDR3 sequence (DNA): TGTGCCAGCAGCCACGGGACAGGGGGTGGGTATGGGGCCAACGTCCTGACTTTC. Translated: CASSHGTGGGYGANVLTF.

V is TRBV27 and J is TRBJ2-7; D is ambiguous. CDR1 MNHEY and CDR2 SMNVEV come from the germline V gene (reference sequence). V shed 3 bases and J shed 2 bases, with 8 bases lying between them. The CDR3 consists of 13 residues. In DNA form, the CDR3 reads TGTGCCAGCAGTTTCGGTCCCCCCTACGAGCAGTACTTC. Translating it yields CASSFGPPYEQYF.

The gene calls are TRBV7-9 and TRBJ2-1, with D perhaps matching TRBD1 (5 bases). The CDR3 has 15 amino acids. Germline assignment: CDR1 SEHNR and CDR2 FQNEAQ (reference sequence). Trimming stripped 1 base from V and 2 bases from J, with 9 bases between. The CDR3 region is CASSLVQDPYNEQFF. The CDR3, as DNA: TGTGCCAGCAGCTTAGTACAGGACCCCTACAATGAGCAGTTCTTC.

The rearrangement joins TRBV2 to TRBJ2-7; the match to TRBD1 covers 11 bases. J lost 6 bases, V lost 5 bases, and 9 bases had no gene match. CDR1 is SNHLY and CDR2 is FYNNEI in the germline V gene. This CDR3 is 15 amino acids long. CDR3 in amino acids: CASSFSGTGGVEQYF. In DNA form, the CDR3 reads TGTGCCAGCAGTTTCTCCGGGACAGGGGGGGTCGAGCAGTACTTC.

The CDR3 DNA sequence: TGTGCCAGCAGCCCGAGGGACAGGGGTTATAATGAAAAACTGTTTTTT. Translating it yields CASSPRDRGYNEKLFF. The chain employs TRBV7-2 and TRBJ1-4, with TRBD1 matching 10 bases. Losses at the gene ends were 5 bases for V and 4 bases for J; bases not matched to a gene: 7. There are 16 residues in the CDR3. Germline V gives CDR1 SGHTA, CDR2 FQGNSA. Supplemented by reference TRBV7-2 and TRBJ1-4, the full variable domain reads GAGVSQSPSNKVTEKGKDVELRCDPISGHTALYWYRQSLGQGLEFLIYFQGNSAPDKSGLPSDRFSAERTGGSVSTLTIQRTQQEDSAVYLCASSPRDRGYNEKLFFGSGTQLSVL.

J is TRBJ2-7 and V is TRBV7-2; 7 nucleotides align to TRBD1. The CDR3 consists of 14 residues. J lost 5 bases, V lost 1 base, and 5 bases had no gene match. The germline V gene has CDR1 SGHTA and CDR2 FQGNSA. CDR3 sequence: CASSLVLGGNEQYF. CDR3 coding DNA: TGTGCCAGCAGCTTAGTCCTAGGGGGCAACGAGCAGTACTTC.

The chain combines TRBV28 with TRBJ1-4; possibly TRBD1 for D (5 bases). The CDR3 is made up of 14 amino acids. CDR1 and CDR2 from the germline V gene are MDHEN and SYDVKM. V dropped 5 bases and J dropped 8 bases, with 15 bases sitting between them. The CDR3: CASSGGTLEEKLFF. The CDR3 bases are TGTGCCAGCAGTGGGGGGACTCTGGAGGAAAAACTGTTTTTT.

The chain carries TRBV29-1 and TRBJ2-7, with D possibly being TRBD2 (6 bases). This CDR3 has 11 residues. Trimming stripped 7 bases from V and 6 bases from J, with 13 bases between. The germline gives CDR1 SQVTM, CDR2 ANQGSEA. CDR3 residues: CSGRGTGEQYF. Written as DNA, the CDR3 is TGCAGCGGACGGGGGACCGGCGAGCAGTACTTC.

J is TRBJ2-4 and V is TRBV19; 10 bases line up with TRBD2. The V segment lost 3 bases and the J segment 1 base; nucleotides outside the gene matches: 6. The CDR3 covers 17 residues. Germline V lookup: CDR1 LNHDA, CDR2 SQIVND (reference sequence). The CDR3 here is CASSILTSGTAKNIQYF. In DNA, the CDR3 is TGTGCCAGTAGTATCCTTACTAGCGGGACCGCCAAAAACATTCAGTACTTC.

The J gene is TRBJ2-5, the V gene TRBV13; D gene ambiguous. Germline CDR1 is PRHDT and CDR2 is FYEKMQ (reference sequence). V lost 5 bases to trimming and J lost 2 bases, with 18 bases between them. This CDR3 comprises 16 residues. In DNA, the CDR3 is TGTGCCAGCAGCAACCCCTCGGGTGGCACACAAGAGACCCAGTACTTC. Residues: CASSNPSGGTQETQYF.

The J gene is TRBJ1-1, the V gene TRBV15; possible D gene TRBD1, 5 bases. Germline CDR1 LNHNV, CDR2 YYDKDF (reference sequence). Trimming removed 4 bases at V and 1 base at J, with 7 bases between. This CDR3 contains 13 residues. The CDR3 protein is CATSIGQNTEAFF. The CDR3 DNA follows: TGTGCCACCAGCATCGGACAGAACACTGAAGCTTTCTTT.

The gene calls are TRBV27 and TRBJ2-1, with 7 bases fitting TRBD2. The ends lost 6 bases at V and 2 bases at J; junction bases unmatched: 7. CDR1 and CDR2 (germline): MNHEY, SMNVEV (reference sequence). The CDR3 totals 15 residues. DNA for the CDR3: TGTGCCAGCAGGTCGGCCGCGGGGGCCTACAATGAGCAGTTCTTC. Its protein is CASRSAAGAYNEQFF.

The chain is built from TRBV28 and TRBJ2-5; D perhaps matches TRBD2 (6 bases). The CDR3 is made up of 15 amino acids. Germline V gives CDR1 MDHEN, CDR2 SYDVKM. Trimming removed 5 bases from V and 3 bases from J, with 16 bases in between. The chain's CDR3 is CASSASRREKETQYF. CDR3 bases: TGTGCCAGCAGTGCTAGCCGGAGGGAGAAAGAGACCCAGTACTTC.

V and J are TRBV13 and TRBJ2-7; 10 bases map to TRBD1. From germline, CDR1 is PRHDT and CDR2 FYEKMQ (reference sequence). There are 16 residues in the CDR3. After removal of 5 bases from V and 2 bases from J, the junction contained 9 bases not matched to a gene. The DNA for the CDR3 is TGTGCCAGCAGCCTTTCTCCGGGACAGGGGACCTACGAGCAGTACTTC. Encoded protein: CASSLSPGQGTYEQYF.

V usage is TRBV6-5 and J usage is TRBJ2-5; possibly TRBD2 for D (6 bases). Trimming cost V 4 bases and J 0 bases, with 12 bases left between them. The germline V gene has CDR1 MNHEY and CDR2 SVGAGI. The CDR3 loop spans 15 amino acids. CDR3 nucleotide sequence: TGTGCCAGCAGTTTGGCGGGAACTTACCAAGAGACCCAGTACTTC. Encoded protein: CASSLAGTYQETQYF.

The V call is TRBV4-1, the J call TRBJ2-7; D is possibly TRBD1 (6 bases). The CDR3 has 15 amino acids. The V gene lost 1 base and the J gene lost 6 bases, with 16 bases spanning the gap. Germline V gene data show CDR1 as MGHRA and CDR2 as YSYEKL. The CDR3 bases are TGCGCCAGCAGCCAAGGACAGGTCCTGGGATCCGAGCAGTACTTC. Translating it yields CASSQGQVLGSEQYF.

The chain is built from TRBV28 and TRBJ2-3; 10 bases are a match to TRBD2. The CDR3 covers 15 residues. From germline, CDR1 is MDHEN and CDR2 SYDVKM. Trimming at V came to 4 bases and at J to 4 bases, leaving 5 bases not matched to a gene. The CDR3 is CASSSKREGPDTQYF. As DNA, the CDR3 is TGTGCCAGCAGTTCCAAGCGGGAGGGCCCAGATACGCAGTATTTT.

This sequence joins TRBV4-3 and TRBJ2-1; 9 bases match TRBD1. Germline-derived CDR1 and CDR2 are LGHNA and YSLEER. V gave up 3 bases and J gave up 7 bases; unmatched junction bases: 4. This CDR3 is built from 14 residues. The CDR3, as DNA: TGCGCCAGCAGCCACCGGACAGGGGTGAATGAGCAGTTCTTC. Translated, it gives CASSHRTGVNEQFF.

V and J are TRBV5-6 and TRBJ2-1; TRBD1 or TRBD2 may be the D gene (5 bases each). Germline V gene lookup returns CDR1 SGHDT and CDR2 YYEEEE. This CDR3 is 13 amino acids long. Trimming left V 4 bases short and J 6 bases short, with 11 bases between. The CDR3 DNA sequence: TGTGCCAGCAGCGATGGGACCGCCAATGAGCAGTTCTTC. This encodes CASSDGTANEQFF.

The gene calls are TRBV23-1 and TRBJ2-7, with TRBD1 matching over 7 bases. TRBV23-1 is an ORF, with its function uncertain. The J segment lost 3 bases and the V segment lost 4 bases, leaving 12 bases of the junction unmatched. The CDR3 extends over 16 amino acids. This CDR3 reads CASSLSYRDSDYEQYF. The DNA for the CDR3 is TGCGCCAGCAGTCTCTCCTACCGGGACAGCGACTACGAGCAGTACTTC.

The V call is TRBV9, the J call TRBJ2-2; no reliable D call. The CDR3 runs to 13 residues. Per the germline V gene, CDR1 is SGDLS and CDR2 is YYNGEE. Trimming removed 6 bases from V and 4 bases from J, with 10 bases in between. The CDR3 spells CASMGSLTGELFF. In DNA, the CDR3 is TGTGCCAGCATGGGCTCTCTCACCGGGGAGCTGTTTTTT.

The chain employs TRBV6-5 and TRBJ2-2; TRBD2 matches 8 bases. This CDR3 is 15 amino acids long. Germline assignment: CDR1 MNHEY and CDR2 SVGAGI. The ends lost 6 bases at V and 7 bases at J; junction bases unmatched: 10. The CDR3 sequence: CASRGAGREIGELFF. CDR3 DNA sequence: TGTGCCAGCAGGGGGGCCGGGAGGGAGATCGGGGAGCTGTTTTTT.

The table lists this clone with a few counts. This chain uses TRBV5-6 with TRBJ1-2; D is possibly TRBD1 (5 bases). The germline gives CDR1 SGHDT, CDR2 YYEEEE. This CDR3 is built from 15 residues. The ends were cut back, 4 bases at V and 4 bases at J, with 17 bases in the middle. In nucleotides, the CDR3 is TGTGCCAGCAGCAGGGTCTCTCAGGGCCTCTATGGCTACACCTTC. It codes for CASSRVSQGLYGYTF.

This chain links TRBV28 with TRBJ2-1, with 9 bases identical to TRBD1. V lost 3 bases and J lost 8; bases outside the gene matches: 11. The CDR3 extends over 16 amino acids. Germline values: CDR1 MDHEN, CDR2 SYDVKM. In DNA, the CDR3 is TGTGCCAGCAGTTTGTCAGGGTACAGGGGGCAGTATGAGCAGTTCTTC. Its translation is CASSLSGYRGQYEQFF.